This T cell receptor beta chain was retrieved from a study of vaccination and CD4 T cells after COVID-19. Study context: Median time from second vaccine dose to sampling was roughly 76 days (14 to 241).

Trimming cost V 0 bases and J 1 base, with 9 bases left between them. Germline V gives CDR1 SGHVS, CDR2 FNYEAQ. The CDR3 extends over 15 amino acids. Oncomine TCR Beta short-read sequencing was applied to DNA from cultured CD4+ T cells. MiXCR was run by TCRdb on the PCR reads, yielding one entry per CDR3 protein. The sample includes around 20,000 distinct CDR3 sequences, 51% of them seen just once. Broader study findings: Researchers report that a median about 89% of reactive clones in convalescent patients surfaced only post-vaccination.

The sample's treatment: approximately 9-day PBMC culture with coronavirus spike peptide pools or control peptides (ViraFEST assay). There were positive PCR dates ranging from March to December 2020, all predating US Alpha, Beta and Delta variants. This clonotype was observed a few times. Its target is not known. This receptor was taken from a human donor who had recovered from COVID-19. The V call is TRBV7-6, the J call TRBJ2-5, with D perhaps being TRBD1 or TRBD2 (5 bases each). Sequences were derived from CD4+ T cells from blood, cultured in vitro, sampled before SARS-CoV-2 vaccination. The CDR3 coding sequence is TGTGCCAGCAGCTTAGCGGGACGGGTCCAAGAGACCCAGTACTTC. It is translated as CASSLAGRVQETQYF.